The clone carrying this T cell receptor beta chain has a single count. These data are taken from a study of blood T cell repertoires in COVID-19. The wider study: From the United States, Italy and Spain came samples of acute and convalescent COVID-19. From T cells, B-cell-depleted T cells, or PBMCs came the material, which was cDNA or gDNA.

In the study's own analysis: Reference gene primer amplification gave nucleated cell count estimates. Measured with immunoSEQ multiplex PCR; TCRdb has only the in-frame clones, and not every one. V, J and clone size derive from that table, while D and trimming were established from the DNA sequence. The profile shows about 66,000 clones, around 92% of them singletons. Germline-derived CDR1 and CDR2 are SGHRS and YFSETQ. V dropped 1 base and J dropped 2 bases, with 21 bases sitting between them. The CDR3 runs 19 residues. The genes are TRBV5-1 and TRBJ2-2, with a weak D call TRBD2 (5 bases). The clonotype originates from a man in his sixties with acute or convalescent COVID-19. Sequenced sample: peripheral blood. This chain's CDR3 is CASSLWVRGPTRNTGELFF. The CDR3 DNA is TGCGCCAGCAGCTTGTGGGTCCGGGGTCCGACACGTAACACCGGGGAGCTGTTTTTT. Supplemented by reference TRBV5-1 and TRBJ2-2, the full variable domain reads KAGVTQTPRYLIKTRGQQVTLSCSPISGHRSVSWYQQTPGQGLQFLFEYFSETQRNKGNFPGRFSGRQFSNSRSEMNVSTLELGDSALYLCASSLWVRGPTRNTGELFFGEGSRLTVL.